Following are 4 T cell receptor beta chains from one sample sequenced in a study of T cell repertoires in cytomegalovirus infection. Their target antigens are unknown. TCRdb used MiXCR to reprocess the reads, holding one entry per CDR3 protein. The data show 650,000 to 900,000 distinct CDR3 sequences, 32% seen once. The sample was cultured CD8+ T cells from PBMCs, taken from culture after CMV antigen stimulation. These receptors all stem from a human donor in good health (CMV status not recorded). Some clones in this sample may be carry-over from other donors' samples.

This clonotype has only one observation. This chain joins TRBV28 and TRBJ1-5, with D hard to call. The ends were cut back, 6 bases at V and 3 bases at J, with 12 bases in the middle. This CDR3 contains 14 residues. CDR1 and CDR2 from the germline V gene are MDHEN and SYDVKM. The CDR3 sequence is CASSRRLNNQPQHF. DNA of the CDR3: TGTGCCAGCAGCCGCAGGTTAAACAATCAGCCCCAGCATTTT.

The sample holds many counts of this clonotype. The V gene is TRBV27, the J gene TRBJ2-1, with TRBD1 as a possible D gene (5 bases). Per the germline V gene, CDR1 is MNHEY and CDR2 is SMNVEV (reference sequence). CDR3 length: 15 residues. The V end lost 3 bases, the J end lost 2 bases, and 11 bases lay between the germline ends. The CDR3 loop is CASSFAGSAYNEQFF. The CDR3 DNA reads TGTGCCAGCAGTTTTGCAGGGTCGGCCTACAATGAGCAGTTCTTC.

This clonotype was picked up a small number of times. This rearrangement joins TRBV5-4 to TRBJ1-2, with D uncertain. The CDR3 is made up of 14 amino acids. Trimming cost V 0 bases and J 3 bases, with 9 bases left between them. The germline V gene has CDR1 SGHNT and CDR2 YYREEE (reference sequence). CDR3 residues: CASSLGVLHYGYTF. CDR3 nucleotide sequence: TGTGCCAGCAGCTTGGGGGTCTTACACTATGGCTACACCTTC.

CDR3 sequence: CARLRQGEFF. The CDR3 nucleotides are TGTGCCAGACTCCGACAGGGTGAGTTCTTC. The chain joins TRBV5-3 to TRBJ2-1, with 7 bases fitting TRBD1. TRBV5-3 is an open reading frame whose function is uncertain. The V and J ends lost 7 bases and 14 bases, in that order; junction bases with no gene match: 6. The CDR3 contains 10 residues.